Each of the 30 T cell receptor beta chains below was sequenced from the same sample in a study of chemoradiotherapy in HPV16-positive cancers. Libraries were prepared by immunoSEQ multiplex PCR; TCRdb keeps only in-frame clonotypes and omits some of them. The data contain about 9,000 clones, 70% to 90% of them singletons. Material: tumor tissue, obtained from a patient who underwent chemoradiotherapy. All receptors derive from a human donor with HPV-associated anogenital cancer.

The CDR3 sequence is CASSIYQGGDEKLFF. The CDR3 DNA reads TGTGCCAGTAGTATATATCAGGGGGGAGATGAAAAACTGTTTTTT. The V and J genes are TRBV19 and TRBJ1-4; 7 bases align to TRBD1. This CDR3 has 15 residues. Germline V gene data show CDR1 as LNHDA and CDR2 as SQIVND (reference sequence). After removal of 2 bases from V and 6 bases from J, the junction contained 6 bases not matched to a gene.

The V call is TRBV19, the J call TRBJ2-7; D is unresolved. Germline CDR1 LNHDA, CDR2 SQIVND (reference sequence). V gave up 1 base and J gave up 2 bases, with 9 bases separating them. This CDR3 comprises 14 residues. This CDR3 is CASSIGAQAYEQYF. The DNA for the CDR3 is TGTGCCAGTAGTATAGGGGCGCAAGCCTACGAGCAGTACTTC.

The chain is built from TRBV5-6 and TRBJ1-1; 10 bases agree with TRBD1. V lost 4 bases, J lost 2 bases, and 8 bases stayed unmatched. Germline V gene data show CDR1 as SGHDT and CDR2 as YYEEEE. The CDR3 loop spans 16 amino acids. CDR3 amino acids: CASSAQTGGSNTEAFF. The CDR3 coding sequence is TGTGCCAGCAGCGCCCAGACAGGGGGCTCTAACACTGAAGCTTTCTTT.

Comment on this clone: At the DNA level, this CDR3 is encoded by other sequences in the same sample as well. The J gene is TRBJ1-1, the V gene TRBV19; D remains unclear. Germline V CDR1 and CDR2: LNHDA, SQIVND (reference sequence). The germline V and J ends were trimmed by 1 base and 0 bases, with 6 bases remaining between them. The CDR3 extends over 14 amino acids. The CDR3: CASSIGPVNTEAFF. CDR3 bases: TGTGCCAGTAGTATAGGCCCGGTGAACACTGAAGCTTTCTTT.

This rearrangement joins TRBV4-1 to TRBJ1-2, with 7 bases matching TRBD1. V lost 0 bases to trimming and J lost 3 bases; unmatched junction nucleotides: 1. Germline V gene sequence: CDR1 MGHRA, CDR2 YSYEKL. The CDR3 runs 14 residues. The CDR3: CASSQDGQDYGYTF. Here the CDR3 DNA reads TGCGCCAGCAGCCAAGACGGACAGGACTATGGCTACACCTTC.

The chain combines TRBV4-2 with TRBJ2-4; 8 positions match TRBD1. Germline V lookup: CDR1 LGHNA, CDR2 YNFKEQ. This CDR3 is built from 14 residues. With V trimmed by 4 bases and J by 6 bases, 5 bases remained unmatched. This CDR3 is CASSPSQGANIQYF. CDR3 coding DNA: TGTGCCAGCAGCCCCTCCCAGGGGGCAAACATTCAGTACTTC.

This clone has a handful of counts. CDR3 nucleotides: TGTGCCAGTGGGACCGAATATGGCTACACCTTC. Translated, it gives CASGTEYGYTF. This chain links TRBV6-5 with TRBJ1-2; tentative D call: TRBD1 (5 bases). Between the trimmed V and J ends, which lost 9 bases and 5 bases, there was a span of 10 bases. Germline loops: CDR1 MNHEY, CDR2 SVGAGI. The CDR3 runs 11 residues.

V gene TRBV28 combines with J gene TRBJ2-7; perhaps TRBD2 as D (5 bases). The V gene lost 6 bases and the J gene lost 0 bases, with 12 bases spanning the gap. There are 14 residues in the CDR3. From germline, CDR1 is MDHEN and CDR2 SYDVKM. The CDR3 sequence: CASSHGETSYEQYF. The CDR3 DNA reads as TGTGCCAGCAGCCACGGGGAAACCTCCTACGAGCAGTACTTC.

V is TRBV28 and J is TRBJ2-7, with no clear D. The germline gives CDR1 MDHEN, CDR2 SYDVKM. The V and J ends lost 2 bases and 2 bases respectively, with 7 bases between them. CDR3 length: 13 residues. As DNA, the CDR3 is TGTGCCAGCAGTTTAGGCCTAGCCTACGAGCAGTACTTC. Protein sequence: CASSLGLAYEQYF.

A few counts support this clone. The chain recombines TRBV15 with TRBJ1-2; D is ambiguous. The CDR3 contains 13 residues. Per germline, CDR1 LNHNV and CDR2 YYDKDF (reference sequence). V shed 0 bases and J shed 6 bases, with 8 bases lying between them. CDR3 protein: CATSREEGDGYTF. CDR3 in DNA: TGTGCCACCAGCAGAGAAGAGGGCGATGGCTACACCTTC. Looking up the rest from reference TRBV15 and TRBJ1-2 gives the full variable domain: DAMVIQNPRYQVTQFGKPVTLSCSQTLNHNVMYWYQQKSSQAPKLLFHYYDKDFNNEADTPDNFQSRRPNTSFCFLDIRSPGLGDTAMYLCATSREEGDGYTFGSGTRLTVV.

This chain joins TRBV23-1 and TRBJ1-2, with 7 bases fitting TRBD1. TRBV23-1 is an ORF, with its function uncertain. J lost 13 bases, V lost 2 bases, and 13 bases had no gene match. CDR3 length: 14 residues. CDR3 bases: TGCGCCAGCAGTCAAACCGGCGACAGGGCCGGTTGCACCTTC. It codes for CASSQTGDRAGCTF.

This clone was recorded a few times. For the CDR3, the DNA is TGTGCCAGCAGGCAGGGGCCGTCTAGCACAGATACGCAGTATTTT. Translated: CASRQGPSSTDTQYF. This chain connects TRBV25-1 to TRBJ2-3, with a tentative D call TRBD1 (6 bases). Germline CDR1 and CDR2: MGHDK and SYGVNS. This CDR3 contains 15 residues. V lost 6 bases and J lost 0, with 13 bases in between.

The chain joins TRBV7-9 to TRBJ1-6, with TRBD1 identical over 10 bases. Trimming took 3 bases from V and 8 from J; bases not matched to a gene: 7. Germline-derived CDR1 and CDR2 are SEHNR and FQNEAQ (reference sequence). CDR3 length: 16 amino acids. This CDR3 is CASSFSSGTGDSPLHF. As DNA, the CDR3 is TGTGCCAGCAGCTTTTCCTCCGGGACAGGGGATTCACCCCTCCACTTT.

The chain uses TRBV7-2 and TRBJ2-1, with TRBD1 matching over 7 bases. Germline-derived CDR1 and CDR2 are SGHTA and FQGNSA. Trimming took 4 bases from V and 8 from J; bases not matched to a gene: 11. This CDR3 comprises 15 residues. CDR3 loop: CASSSIETTGDEQFF. DNA for the CDR3: TGTGCCAGCAGCTCCATAGAAACCACAGGGGATGAGCAGTTCTTC.

The chain couples TRBV7-2 to TRBJ2-1; 9 bases match TRBD2. Germline V CDR1 and CDR2: SGHTA, FQGNSA. This CDR3 is 15 amino acids long. After removal of 1 base from V and 4 bases from J, the junction contained 2 bases not matched to a gene. CDR3 coding DNA: TGTGCCAGCAGCTTAGTAGCGGGGGCGTACAATGAGCAGTTCTTC. Protein product: CASSLVAGAYNEQFF.

V usage is TRBV30 and J usage is TRBJ1-1; D unresolved. Per the germline V gene, CDR1 is GTSNPN and CDR2 is SVGIG (reference sequence). Trimming cost V 0 bases and J 9 bases, with 11 bases left between them. The CDR3 is made up of 12 amino acids. The CDR3 protein is CAWSVLPRQAFF. The CDR3 bases are TGTGCCTGGAGTGTACTACCCAGGCAAGCTTTCTTT.

The chain employs TRBV13 and TRBJ2-5; 10 bases are shared with TRBD2. The ends lost 2 bases at V and 5 bases at J; junction bases unmatched: 11. Germline CDR1 reads PRHDT; CDR2 reads FYEKMQ (reference sequence). The CDR3 loop spans 17 amino acids. In DNA, the CDR3 is TGTGCCAGCAGCTTACGGGGTCTAGCGGGAGTGGAGGAGACCCAGTACTTC. It yields the protein CASSLRGLAGVEETQYF.

The chain is built from TRBV7-2 and TRBJ2-2; D not resolved. The CDR3 spans 13 residues. Trimming stripped 7 bases from V and 6 bases from J, with 12 bases between. Germline V gene data show CDR1 as SGHTA and CDR2 as FQGNSA. The DNA for the CDR3 is TGTGCCAGCACCCCCATTGTACCCGGGGAGCTGTTTTTT. Residues: CASTPIVPGELFF.

This clone appeared a few times. The chain is built from TRBV28 and TRBJ1-2; D unclear. The CDR3 contains 13 residues. CDR1 is MDHEN, CDR2 SYDVKM, per germline. V was cut by 2 bases and J by 2 bases, with 6 bases left in between. The CDR3 DNA reads as TGTGCCAGCAGTTTAAGGGCAAACTATGGCTACACCTTC. This sequence encodes CASSLRANYGYTF.

The sample holds one count of this clone. This chain connects TRBV6-1 to TRBJ1-5; 7 bases map to TRBD1. J lost 2 bases, V lost 5 bases, and 3 bases had no gene match. The CDR3 extends over 14 amino acids. Germline CDR1 and CDR2: MNHNS and SASEGT. The CDR3 protein is CASSLGTGNQPQHF. CDR3 nucleotide sequence: TGTGCCAGCAGTCTCGGGACAGGCAATCAGCCCCAGCATTTT.

The chain has TRBV5-1 and TRBJ2-7; a weak D match, TRBD1 (6 bases). This CDR3 region has 12 residues. The V gene lost 2 bases and the J gene lost 8 bases, with 11 bases spanning the gap. Germline-derived CDR1 and CDR2 are SGHRS and YFSETQ. CDR3 in amino acids: CASSFEGEKQYF. CDR3 nucleotide sequence: TGCGCCAGCAGCTTTGAGGGGGAAAAGCAGTACTTC.

The chain employs TRBV27 and TRBJ2-7; D call uncertain. This CDR3 comprises 13 residues. The V and J ends lost 2 bases and 0 bases respectively, with 5 bases between them. Per the germline V gene, CDR1 is MNHEY and CDR2 is SMNVEV (reference sequence). The chain's CDR3 is CASSLKRSYEQYF. CDR3 in DNA: TGTGCCAGCAGTTTAAAACGCTCCTACGAGCAGTACTTC.

The V and J genes are TRBV6-6 and TRBJ2-3; 12 bases are shared with TRBD2. Unmatched junction bases numbered 8, after V lost 6 bases and J lost 10 bases. Germline loops: CDR1 MNHNY, CDR2 SVGAGI (reference sequence). This CDR3 is built from 14 residues. For the CDR3, the DNA is TGTGCCAGCAGCCCGACTAGCGGGAGCTTAGCGCAGTATTTT. This translates into CASSPTSGSLAQYF.

This clone showed up just a few times. This chain links TRBV4-1 with TRBJ1-5; 11 bases align to TRBD1. Per germline, CDR1 MGHRA and CDR2 YSYEKL. The CDR3 consists of 18 residues. After removal of 6 bases from V and 0 bases from J, the junction contained 10 bases not matched to a gene. CDR3 bases: TGCGCCAGCAGTCCTCCGGGACAGGGGGGGGCTAGCAATCAGCCCCAGCATTTT. Its protein product is CASSPPGQGGASNQPQHF.

This clone was seen a single time. The chain is built from TRBV6-4 and TRBJ2-1; TRBD2 might be the D (5 bases). The V and J ends lost 0 bases and 10 bases respectively, with 13 bases between them. This CDR3 has 14 amino acids. In germline, CDR1 is MRHNA, CDR2 SNTAGT. CDR3 nucleotide sequence: TGTGCCAGCAGTGACTCCCCGGAGGCCAGGGAGCAGTTCTTC. It translates to CASSDSPEAREQFF.

This clone was observed a few times. The V gene is TRBV5-4, the J gene TRBJ1-1; D remains ambiguous. The germline gives CDR1 SGHNT, CDR2 YYREEE (reference sequence). There are 13 residues in the CDR3. V lost 0 bases to trimming and J lost 1 base, with 4 bases between them. This CDR3 is CASSLGGNTEAFF. For the CDR3, the DNA is TGTGCCAGCAGCTTGGGGGGGAACACTGAAGCTTTCTTT.

The rearrangement links TRBV7-2 to TRBJ2-2, with 9 bases that match TRBD2. Trimming took 5 bases from V and 1 from J; bases not matched to a gene: 5. This CDR3 has 16 residues. Germline values: CDR1 SGHTA, CDR2 FQGNSA. CDR3 loop: CASSPRLAVNTGELFF. The DNA of the CDR3 is TGTGCCAGCAGCCCGAGACTAGCGGTGAACACCGGGGAGCTGTTTTTT.

DNA of the CDR3: TGCGCCAGCAGCCTAAGGGACGGGAGCTTGAACACTGAAGCTTTCTTT. This gives the protein CASSLRDGSLNTEAFF. The chain combines TRBV5-1 with TRBJ1-1; TRBD1 might be the D (5 bases). The CDR3 spans 16 residues. Germline lookup yields CDR1 SGHRS and CDR2 YFSETQ. Trimming pared 4 bases from V and 0 bases from J, leaving 16 bases between.

The chain combines TRBV15 with TRBJ1-5; the D gene is possibly TRBD1 (5 bases). The CDR3 totals 15 residues. Germline CDR1 reads LNHNV; CDR2 reads YYDKDF (reference sequence). V lost 5 bases and J lost 7, with 18 bases in between. The CDR3 reads CATSGGTWQGQPQHF. In DNA, the CDR3 is TGTGCCACCAGCGGCGGGACCTGGCAAGGGCAGCCCCAGCATTTT.

V gene TRBV6-1 combines with J gene TRBJ2-7; 7 bases are a match to TRBD1. J was trimmed by 5 bases and V by 11 bases; bases with no gene match: 9. The CDR3 is 12 amino acids. CDR1 is MNHNS, CDR2 SASEGT, per germline. The CDR3 protein is CAVNRGFNEQYF. As DNA, the CDR3 is TGTGCCGTGAACAGGGGATTTAACGAGCAGTACTTC.